This note documents a single T cell receptor (beta chain) sequence. The PCR employed 60 Vbeta primers together with 13 Jbeta primers. Libraries were prepared by immunoSEQ multiplex PCR; TCRdb keeps only in-frame clonotypes and omits some of them. This table has under 150,000 clones, 82% appearing once. V lost 2 bases, J lost 4 bases, and 10 bases lay in between. CDR1 SGHTA and CDR2 FQGTGA come from the germline V gene. The CDR3 has 14 amino acids. This record belongs to a study of cytomegalovirus exposure and HLA in healthy donors. Study background: Prior work identified 117 million unique TCR beta sequences in some 200 million T cells. An early release of data contained roughly 90 million unique TCRs, which came from HLA-typed donors.

The clonotype comes from a woman aged 45-65 years in good health and CMV-seropositive. Specimen: PBMCs. This chain uses TRBV7-3 with TRBJ2-3, with D perhaps TRBD2 (5 bases). CDR3 loop: CASSLGGLPDTQYF. The CDR3 DNA follows: TGTGCCAGCAGCTTAGGCGGGTTGCCAGATACGCAGTATTTT.